A selection of T cell receptor beta chains follows, all from one sample in a study of cytomegalovirus exposure and HLA in healthy donors. Profiling relied on immunoSEQ multiplex PCR, and the TCRdb table lists in-frame clones only, not all of them. The sample has 99,000 or so clones, about 75% seen once. What was sequenced was PBMCs. The receptors come from a man aged 60 to 69 in good health and CMV-seropositive. The CDR3 runs from the conserved cysteine through the conserved F or W. D genes are given only for firm matches. Rows give clone size only sometimes, using once, few, many, or a class for an expanded clone.

size,J,V,D,DNA,CDR3
.,TRBJ1-3,TRBV25-1,TRBD1,TGTGCCAGCAGGGGACAGAGCTCTGGAAACACCATATATTTT,CASRGQSSGNTIYF
.,TRBJ2-3,TRBV5-1,TRBD1,TGCGCCAGCAGCTTAGGACAGGGAGGAACAGATACGCAGTATTTT,CASSLGQGGTDTQYF
.,TRBJ2-3,TRBV30,.,TGTGCCTGGAGTGTACGGAAGGGGCCCACAGATACGCAGTATTTT,CAWSVRKGPTDTQYF
.,TRBJ1-5,TRBV12-2,.,TGTGCAAGTCGCCCCGGGCCCCGGGACACCCACATTCAGCCCCAGCATTTT,CASRPGPRDTHIQPQHF
few,TRBJ2-7,TRBV5-4,TRBD2,TGTGCCACCTGGGGGGGTAGCGAGCGTCCGTACTTC,CATWGGSERPYF
.,TRBJ1-1,TRBV11-2,.,TGTGCCAGCAGCTTAACGGAGGGCGACACTGAAGCTTTCTTT,CASSLTEGDTEAFF
.,TRBJ2-5,TRBV5-1,.,TGCGCCAGCAGCATCAACCCCTCGGGAGAGACCCAGTACTTC,CASSINPSGETQYF
once,TRBJ2-5,TRBV5-4,.,TGTGCCAGCAGCACCGGGACTGAAGAGACCCAGTACTTC,CASSTGTEETQYF
.,TRBJ2-2,TRBV2,TRBD2,TGTGCCACAGCGCGGCGGGGGGGCACCGGGGAGCTGTTTTTT,CATARRGGTGELFF
.,TRBJ1-5,TRBV19,.,TGTGCCAGTCGAGCGGGGTATAGCAATCAGCCCCAGCATTTT,CASRAGYSNQPQHF
few,TRBJ2-3,TRBV5-1,TRBD2,TGCGCCAGCAGCCCCGGACTAGCGGGGATCACAGATACGCAGTATTTT,CASSPGLAGITDTQYF
.,TRBJ2-3,TRBV19,TRBD1,TGTGCCAGTAGTTTGGGACAGGGGGGGGATACGCAGTATTTT,CASSLGQGGDTQYF
.,TRBJ1-2,TRBV6-1,TRBD1,TGTGCCAGCAGTTTGGACAGGGTGCCTCGTGGCTACACCTTC,CASSLDRVPRGYTF
.,TRBJ1-4,TRBV5-1,.,TGCGCCAGCAGCGTGGGGAGTAGTAATGAAAAACTGTTTTTT,CASSVGSSNEKLFF
.,TRBJ2-2,TRBV27,TRBD1,TGTGCCAGCAGTCCGCTCTTCGGGGACAGGATGGAGAACACCGGGGAGCTGTTTTTT,CASSPLFGDRMENTGELFF
few,TRBJ2-7,TRBV12-5,.,TGTGCTAGTGCCCTGGGGCTTCTTAACTACGAGCAGTACTTC,CASALGLLNYEQYF
few,TRBJ2-6,TRBV7-2,.,TGTGCCAGCAGCCCTTCTGGGGCCAACGTCCTGACTTTC,CASSPSGANVLTF
.,TRBJ2-1,TRBV20-1,.,TGCAGTGCTAGAGATGTCCAGGAGCAGTTCTTC,CSARDVQEQFF
.,TRBJ2-3,TRBV5-1,.,TGCGCCAGCAGCCTGGACAGTTACACAGATACGCAGTATTTT,CASSLDSYTDTQYF
.,TRBJ2-7,TRBV6-6,TRBD2,TGTGCCAGCAGTTACCTGGGGACTAGCGGGGCCTACGAGCAGTACTTC,CASSYLGTSGAYEQYF
once,TRBJ1-4,TRBV7-2,.,TGTGCCAGCAGCCCCGGTTGGGGGGGCGATGAAAAACTGTTTTTT,CASSPGWGGDEKLFF
.,TRBJ1-2,TRBV7-2,TRBD1,TGTGCCAGCAGCCCGCAGACAGGGAGCTATGGCTACACCTTC,CASSPQTGSYGYTF
few,TRBJ1-4,TRBV21-1,.,TGTGCCAGCAGCAAACAGGGAGGTGGGCCAACTAATGAAAAACTGTTTTTT,CASSKQGGGPTNEKLFF
.,TRBJ2-7,TRBV7-9,TRBD1,TGTGCCAGCAGCCATCCAGGACAGGGCGACTACGAGCAGTACTTC,CASSHPGQGDYEQYF
.,TRBJ2-2,TRBV5-1,.,TGCGCCAGCTACAGGGATCTCATATCCGGGGAGCTGTTTTTT,CASYRDLISGELFF
.,TRBJ1-5,TRBV6-6,.,TGTGCCAGCACCGGTCTTCCACGGAGCAATCAGCCCCAGCATTTT,CASTGLPRSNQPQHF
.,TRBJ1-5,TRBV6-5,.,TGTGCCAGCAAGGGGTCTAGCAATCAGCCCCAGCATTTT,CASKGSSNQPQHF
.,TRBJ1-1,TRBV5-4,.,TGTGCCAGCAGCCCCTCCGGGGACTTCCCCTTCTCTGAAGCTTTCTTT,CASSPSGDFPFSEAFF
.,TRBJ2-5,TRBV2,TRBD1,TGTGCCAGCACAGGGGGCACTGGGGAGACCCAGTACTTC,CASTGGTGETQYF
once,TRBJ2-1,TRBV9,.,TGTGCCAGCAGGCCAGGGATCTCCTACAATGAGCAGTTCTTC,CASRPGISYNEQFF
.,TRBJ2-3,TRBV25-1,TRBD2,TGTGCCAGCAGTGAACCAGCGGGGATGGTAGATACGCAGTATTTT,CASSEPAGMVDTQYF